What follows are 5 T cell receptor beta chains derived from one specimen sequenced in a study of control samples from healthy donors and cancer patients. TCRdb's table, derived via immunoSEQ multiplex PCR, lists solely in-frame clones and lacks some. The sample holds approximately 120,000 clones, 90% seen once. The sample was blood. The receptors come from a human donor in good health. The donor label of this sample is uncertain.

This clone has only a few counts. This specimen includes other DNA sequences encoding the same CDR3. The chain has TRBV6-5 and TRBJ1-1; TRBD1 is a possible D gene (6 bases). V was cut by 6 bases and J by 0 bases, with 11 bases left in between. Germline CDR1 and CDR2: MNHEY and SVGAGI. CDR3 length: 14 amino acids. The CDR3 protein is CASRYGTMNTEAFF. DNA of the CDR3: TGTGCCAGCAGGTACGGGACAATGAACACTGAAGCTTTCTTT.

The V and J genes are TRBV6-5 and TRBJ2-3, with a weak D call TRBD2 (5 bases). V was cut by 5 bases and J by 2 bases, with 11 bases left in between. The CDR3 extends over 14 amino acids. The germline V gene has CDR1 MNHEY and CDR2 SVGAGI. DNA of the CDR3: TGTGCCAGCAGTCCACTAGTTTCCACAGATACGCAGTATTTT. It yields the protein CASSPLVSTDTQYF.

Judged by abundance, this clone is medium-sized. The genes are TRBV28 and TRBJ1-6; possibly TRBD1 for D (6 bases). Trimming stripped 3 bases from V and 7 bases from J, with 13 bases between. The length of the CDR3 is 15 residues. The germline CDR1 and CDR2 sequences are MDHEN and SYDVKM. This CDR3 is CASSLYTGPNSPLHF. In nucleotides, the CDR3 is TGTGCCAGCAGTTTGTATACAGGGCCAAATTCACCCCTCCACTTT.

The chain uses TRBV5-6 and TRBJ1-4; 7 nucleotides align to TRBD1. Trimming removed 3 bases from V and 17 bases from J; junction bases left unmatched: 13. The CDR3 is made up of 13 amino acids. Per germline, CDR1 SGHDT and CDR2 YYEEEE. As DNA, the CDR3 is TGTGCCAGCAGCTCATTAATTGTCGGGACAGTATTTTTT. Protein: CASSSLIVGTVFF.

This clone was seen a single time. This chain uses TRBV2 with TRBJ2-3; no definite D call. The CDR3 is 15 residues long. The germline gives CDR1 SNHLY, CDR2 FYNNEI. V was clipped by 4 bases and J by 0 bases, with 11 bases between them. CDR3: CASSVDLVSTDTQYF. In DNA, the CDR3 is TGTGCCAGCAGTGTAGACCTCGTGAGCACAGATACGCAGTATTTT.